These T cell receptor beta chains were read from a single sample in a study of metastatic and nonmetastatic thyroid tumors. TCRdb re-clonotyped the PCR reads via MiXCR. Of roughly 48,000 clones in the sample, roughly a fifth are singletons; the top ten hold approximately 3.8%. Sequencing was carried out using blood. The receptors originated from a male donor with papillary thyroid cancer or a benign thyroid nodule (not recorded which). Some clones in this sample may be carry-over from other donors' samples. Both conserved end residues are part of each CDR3. Each record gives: D gene, CDR3 length, J gene, V gene, CDR3 protein. D genes are given only for firm matches.

d_call: NA; cdr3_length: 12; j_call: TRBJ2-7; v_call: TRBV7-8; cdr3_aa: CASSPGSNEQYF
d_call: TRBD2; cdr3_length: 14; j_call: TRBJ2-2; v_call: TRBV6-1; cdr3_aa: CAVSGRAETGELFF
d_call: TRBD2; cdr3_length: 13; j_call: TRBJ2-1; v_call: TRBV12-3/TRBV12-4; cdr3_aa: CASSISGIYEQFF
d_call: TRBD2; cdr3_length: 18; j_call: TRBJ2-2; v_call: TRBV5-1; cdr3_aa: CASSSLTSGSSVAGELFF
d_call: NA; cdr3_length: 13; j_call: TRBJ1-1; v_call: TRBV20-1; cdr3_aa: CSAGKTGNTEAFF
d_call: NA; cdr3_length: 15; j_call: TRBJ1-4; v_call: TRBV5-8; cdr3_aa: CASSLKRIDNEKLFF
d_call: NA; cdr3_length: 14; j_call: TRBJ2-7; v_call: TRBV20-1; cdr3_aa: CSAGRDTTTYEQYF
d_call: TRBD1; cdr3_length: 17; j_call: TRBJ1-2; v_call: TRBV11-1; cdr3_aa: CASSLGGGTGGHYGYTF
d_call: TRBD2; cdr3_length: 15; j_call: TRBJ2-1; v_call: TRBV7-2; cdr3_aa: CASKLAGANNNEQFF
d_call: TRBD2; cdr3_length: 17; j_call: TRBJ2-2; v_call: TRBV7-9; cdr3_aa: CASSLLAGGLGTGELFF
d_call: TRBD2; cdr3_length: 16; j_call: TRBJ2-3; v_call: TRBV6-1; cdr3_aa: CASSELAGGPQDTQYF
d_call: NA; cdr3_length: 13; j_call: TRBJ2-7; v_call: TRBV12-3/TRBV12-4; cdr3_aa: CASSRGQIYEQYF
d_call: TRBD1; cdr3_length: 21; j_call: TRBJ2-3; v_call: TRBV11-2; cdr3_aa: CASSISGTGPKISYSTDTQYF
d_call: TRBD1; cdr3_length: 16; j_call: TRBJ2-1; v_call: TRBV19; cdr3_aa: CASSIGAGQGGNEQCF
d_call: TRBD2; cdr3_length: 17; j_call: TRBJ2-1; v_call: TRBV12-3/TRBV12-4; cdr3_aa: CASSPLGRTSGRNEQFF
d_call: NA; cdr3_length: 12; j_call: TRBJ1-1; v_call: TRBV24-1; cdr3_aa: CATSDSDTKAFF
d_call: NA; cdr3_length: 12; j_call: TRBJ1-2; v_call: TRBV5-1; cdr3_aa: CASSMGQERYTF
d_call: TRBD1; cdr3_length: 15; j_call: TRBJ2-5; v_call: TRBV28; cdr3_aa: CASSPPGGVGETQYF
d_call: NA; cdr3_length: 15; j_call: TRBJ2-2; v_call: TRBV5-1; cdr3_aa: CASSSGLPNTGELFF
d_call: NA; cdr3_length: 14; j_call: TRBJ2-7; v_call: TRBV4-2; cdr3_aa: CASSQGTYSYEQYF
d_call: TRBD2; cdr3_length: 14; j_call: TRBJ2-7; v_call: TRBV20-1; cdr3_aa: CSARSSGGAWEQYF
d_call: NA; cdr3_length: 14; j_call: TRBJ1-5; v_call: TRBV6-6; cdr3_aa: CANSYGQTDQPQHF
d_call: NA; cdr3_length: 14; j_call: TRBJ1-4; v_call: TRBV30; cdr3_aa: CAAARGGIDEKLFF
d_call: NA; cdr3_length: 14; j_call: TRBJ2-5; v_call: TRBV7-9; cdr3_aa: CASSPGQFQETQYF
d_call: TRBD1; cdr3_length: 17; j_call: TRBJ2-6; v_call: TRBV6-1; cdr3_aa: CASSPVQGAGGANVPTF
d_call: NA; cdr3_length: 18; j_call: TRBJ1-3; v_call: TRBV6-2/TRBV6-3; cdr3_aa: CASSYKGWGTRSGNTIYF
d_call: TRBD2; cdr3_length: 14; j_call: TRBJ2-1; v_call: TRBV10-3; cdr3_aa: CAVGTSGGDNEQFF
d_call: TRBD2; cdr3_length: 15; j_call: TRBJ2-1; v_call: TRBV6-4; cdr3_aa: CASSRTSGSYNEQFF
d_call: NA; cdr3_length: 14; j_call: TRBJ2-7; v_call: TRBV9; cdr3_aa: CASSVDPVTYEQYF
d_call: TRBD2; cdr3_length: 15; j_call: TRBJ2-7; v_call: TRBV19; cdr3_aa: CASSPWGTSGYEQYF
d_call: TRBD2; cdr3_length: 15; j_call: TRBJ2-1; v_call: TRBV9; cdr3_aa: CASSVTSSLYNEQFF
d_call: NA; cdr3_length: 16; j_call: TRBJ1-1; v_call: TRBV4-2; cdr3_aa: CASSQNLRQDLTEAFF
d_call: NA; cdr3_length: 15; j_call: TRBJ2-2; v_call: TRBV19; cdr3_aa: CASSTTGFNTGELFF
d_call: TRBD2; cdr3_length: 15; j_call: TRBJ2-1; v_call: TRBV18; cdr3_aa: CASSTTSGSLNEQFF
d_call: TRBD1; cdr3_length: 14; j_call: TRBJ1-6; v_call: TRBV19; cdr3_aa: CASRTTGGASPLHF
d_call: NA; cdr3_length: 14; j_call: TRBJ2-5; v_call: TRBV2; cdr3_aa: CASSENAFLETQYF
d_call: NA; cdr3_length: 16; j_call: TRBJ2-4; v_call: TRBV6-1; cdr3_aa: CASTTSGRGVKNIQYF
d_call: NA; cdr3_length: 12; j_call: TRBJ2-1; v_call: TRBV18; cdr3_aa: CASPPAPNEQFF
d_call: NA; cdr3_length: 12; j_call: TRBJ2-7; v_call: TRBV10-3; cdr3_aa: CAIGYSSYEQYF
d_call: TRBD1; cdr3_length: 14; j_call: TRBJ1-4; v_call: TRBV6-1; cdr3_aa: CASSERGQLGKLFF
d_call: NA; cdr3_length: 14; j_call: TRBJ2-3; v_call: TRBV12-3/TRBV12-4; cdr3_aa: CVSRGGVYTDTQYF
d_call: NA; cdr3_length: 13; j_call: TRBJ2-7; v_call: TRBV30; cdr3_aa: CAWSTTGYYEQYF
d_call: NA; cdr3_length: 16; j_call: TRBJ1-5; v_call: TRBV11-3; cdr3_aa: CASSALRRFSNQPQHF
d_call: NA; cdr3_length: 18; j_call: TRBJ2-6; v_call: TRBV6-2/TRBV6-3; cdr3_aa: CASSYRTVTSSGANVLTF
d_call: TRBD1; cdr3_length: 15; j_call: TRBJ1-1; v_call: TRBV7-8; cdr3_aa: CAGGAGTGEPTEAFF
d_call: TRBD2; cdr3_length: 16; j_call: TRBJ2-3; v_call: TRBV24-1; cdr3_aa: CATSDYTSGSTDTQYF
d_call: NA; cdr3_length: 19; j_call: TRBJ2-2; v_call: TRBV20-1; cdr3_aa: CSASRVSGHGHGATGELFF
d_call: NA; cdr3_length: 14; j_call: TRBJ1-2; v_call: TRBV6-1; cdr3_aa: CASSEARRTYGYTF
d_call: NA; cdr3_length: 15; j_call: TRBJ2-7; v_call: TRBV6-1; cdr3_aa: CASSRGQEGSYEQYF
d_call: TRBD1; cdr3_length: 16; j_call: TRBJ2-1; v_call: TRBV27; cdr3_aa: CASSSIRQGTYNEQFF
d_call: TRBD2; cdr3_length: 16; j_call: TRBJ2-2; v_call: TRBV12-3/TRBV12-4; cdr3_aa: CASNPGLAGLTGELFF
d_call: NA; cdr3_length: 13; j_call: TRBJ2-7; v_call: TRBV3-1; cdr3_aa: CASSQDSGYEQYF
d_call: TRBD1; cdr3_length: 14; j_call: TRBJ1-1; v_call: TRBV20-1; cdr3_aa: CSASRTEQGRKAFF
d_call: NA; cdr3_length: 14; j_call: TRBJ2-7; v_call: TRBV6-1; cdr3_aa: CASNDPRRSYEQYF
d_call: NA; cdr3_length: 12; j_call: TRBJ2-7; v_call: TRBV12-5; cdr3_aa: CASGLKRAEQYF
d_call: NA; cdr3_length: 13; j_call: TRBJ1-2; v_call: TRBV13; cdr3_aa: CASSLGDSYGYTF
d_call: NA; cdr3_length: 11; j_call: TRBJ2-2; v_call: TRBV6-1; cdr3_aa: CASRPTGELFF